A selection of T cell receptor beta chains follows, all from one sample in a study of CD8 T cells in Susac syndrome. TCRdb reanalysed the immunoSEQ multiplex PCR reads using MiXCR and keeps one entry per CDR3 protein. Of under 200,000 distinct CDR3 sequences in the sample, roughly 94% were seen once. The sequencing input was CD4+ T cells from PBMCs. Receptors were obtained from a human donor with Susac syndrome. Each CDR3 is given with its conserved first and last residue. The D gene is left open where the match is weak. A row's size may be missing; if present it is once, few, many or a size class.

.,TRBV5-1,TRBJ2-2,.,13,TGCGCCAGCAAGCTAGCATTTGCCGGGGAGCTGTTTTTT,CASKLAFAGELFF
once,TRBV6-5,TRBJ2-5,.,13,TGTGCCAGCCGCTTTTCAGGGCAGGAGACCCAGTACTTC,CASRFSGQETQYF
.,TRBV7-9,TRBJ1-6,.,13,TGTGCCAGCAGCTTAGTTCTGAATTCACCCCTCCACTTT,CASSLVLNSPLHF
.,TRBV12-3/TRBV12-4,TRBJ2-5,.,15,TGTGCCAGCAGTCCCGGCGTCGGCGCAGGGGAGACCCAGTACTTC,CASSPGVGAGETQYF
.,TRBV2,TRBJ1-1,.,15,TGTGCCAGCAGTGAATGGGAGGTCCAGAACACTGAAGCTTTCTTT,CASSEWEVQNTEAFF
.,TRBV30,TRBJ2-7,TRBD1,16,TGTGCCTGGAGTCCATCTCCCGGGACAGGGGGCCACGAGCAGTACTTC,CAWSPSPGTGGHEQYF
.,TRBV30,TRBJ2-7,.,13,TGTGCCTGGACAGGTCCTGACCCTACTATACGGTACTTC,CAWTGPDPTIRYF
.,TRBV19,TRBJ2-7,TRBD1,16,TGTGCCAGTAGCTCCACGGGACAGCTAGGATTATACGAGCAGTACTTC,CASSSTGQLGLYEQYF
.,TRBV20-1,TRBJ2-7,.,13,TGCAGTGCTAGACCGGACTTCCCAAGGGAGCAGTACTTC,CSARPDFPREQYF
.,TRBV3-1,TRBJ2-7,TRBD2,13,TGTGCCAGCAGCCAAGGTCTAGCGGGGACACAGTACTTC,CASSQGLAGTQYF
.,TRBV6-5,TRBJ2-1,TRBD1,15,TGTGCCAGCAGTACAAGACAGGGCTCCTACAATGAGCAGTTCTTC,CASSTRQGSYNEQFF
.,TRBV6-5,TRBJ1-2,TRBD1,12,TGTGCCAGCGGGCCGGGACAGGGAAGACACACCTTC,CASGPGQGRHTF
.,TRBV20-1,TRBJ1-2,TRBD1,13,TGCAGTGCCATCAGGACAGGGGTTCTTGGCTACACCTTC,CSAIRTGVLGYTF
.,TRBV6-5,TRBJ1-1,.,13,TGTGCCAGCAGTTCGGACTTCTACACTGAAGCTTTCTTT,CASSSDFYTEAFF
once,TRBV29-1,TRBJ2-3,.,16,TGCAGCGTTGAAGTGACTCCGGGTTCTAATTTGGATACGCAGTATTTT,CSVEVTPGSNLDTQYF
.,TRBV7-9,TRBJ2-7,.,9,TGTGCCAGCAACCTGAATATTGGATTC,CASNLNIGF
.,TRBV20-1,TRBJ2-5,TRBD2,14,TGCAGTGCTCCACGGGACGGGGGGAGGGAGACCCAGTACTTC,CSAPRDGGRETQYF
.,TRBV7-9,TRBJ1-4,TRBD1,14,TGTGCCAGCAGCCCGGGACAGGGTCATGAAAAACTGTTTTTT,CASSPGQGHEKLFF
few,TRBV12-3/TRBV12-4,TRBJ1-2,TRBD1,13,TGTGCCAGCAGTCGGGACAGGGGCTCTGGCTACACCTTC,CASSRDRGSGYTF
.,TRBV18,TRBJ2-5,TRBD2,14,TGTGCCAGCTCACCCCGGACTAGCGAAGAGACCCAGTACTTC,CASSPRTSEETQYF
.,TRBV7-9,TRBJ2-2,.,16,TGTGCCAGCCGAAGGGACGGGACAACGAACACCGGGGAGCTGTTTTTT,CASRRDGTTNTGELFF
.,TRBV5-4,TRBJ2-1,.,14,TGTGCCAGCAGCCGGCTAGCCGCTCCCATGGAGCAGTTCTTC,CASSRLAAPMEQFF
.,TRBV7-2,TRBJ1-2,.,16,TGTGCCAGCAGCCCTCAATCGACAGGTGCAAACTATGGCTACACCTTC,CASSPQSTGANYGYTF
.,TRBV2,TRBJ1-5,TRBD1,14,TGTGCCAGCCTCCGGGACAGCGCCGGTCAGCCCCAGCATTTT,CASLRDSAGQPQHF
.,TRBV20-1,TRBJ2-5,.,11,TGCAGTGCTAGTACGGAAGAGACCCAGTACTTC,CSASTEETQYF
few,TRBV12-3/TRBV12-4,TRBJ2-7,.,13,TGTGCCAGCTGTGACGGTGGGACCTACGAGCAGTACTTC,CASCDGGTYEQYF
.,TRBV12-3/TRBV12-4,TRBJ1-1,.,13,TGTGCCAGCAGGCCCGGTCGGGGTACTGAAGCTTTCTTT,CASRPGRGTEAFF
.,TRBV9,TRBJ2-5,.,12,TGTGCCAGCAGCCAGGGAAGAGAGACCCAGTACTTC,CASSQGRETQYF
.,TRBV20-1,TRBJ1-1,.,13,TGCAGTGCCAATCCGATAAGGGACACTGAAGCTTTCTTT,CSANPIRDTEAFF
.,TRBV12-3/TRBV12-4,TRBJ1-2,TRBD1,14,TGTGCCAGCAGTGTACAGGGGGCGGGCTATGGCTACACCTTC,CASSVQGAGYGYTF
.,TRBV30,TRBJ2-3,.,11,TGTGCCCTAGTTCGTCCAGATACGCAGTATTTT,CALVRPDTQYF
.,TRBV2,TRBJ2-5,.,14,TGTGCCAGCAGTGATAGCCCGCGGTCAGAGACCCAGTACTTC,CASSDSPRSETQYF
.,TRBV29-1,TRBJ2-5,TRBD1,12,TGCAGCGGACAGGGGGCTGAGGAGACCCAGTACTTC,CSGQGAEETQYF
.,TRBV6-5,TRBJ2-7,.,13,TGTGCCAGCAGGACAGGTGGTAAGCTGGAGCAGTACTTC,CASRTGGKLEQYF
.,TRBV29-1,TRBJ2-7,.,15,TGCAGCGTTGAAGATCAGGCAGGGGAACACTACGAGCAGTACTTC,CSVEDQAGEHYEQYF
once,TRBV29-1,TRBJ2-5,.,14,TGCAGCGTTGGGGACTCCTATACCCAAGAGACCCAGTACTTC,CSVGDSYTQETQYF
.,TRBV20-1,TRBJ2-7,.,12,TGCAGTGCTCTAGGCCGGGACTACGAGCAGTACTTC,CSALGRDYEQYF
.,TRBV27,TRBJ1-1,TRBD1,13,TGTGCCAGCAGTTTACTGGGACAGGGGGTGGCTTTCTTT,CASSLLGQGVAFF
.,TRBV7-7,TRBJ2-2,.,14,TGTGCCAGCAGCGTCTCACCTAACACCGGGGAGCTGTTTTTT,CASSVSPNTGELFF
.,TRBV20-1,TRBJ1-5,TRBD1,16,TGCAGTGCTAGAGATGGGGGACAGGGGGGGAGTCAGCCCCAGCATTTT,CSARDGGQGGSQPQHF
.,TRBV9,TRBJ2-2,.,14,TGTGCCAGCAGCGTCTGGGGAGACACCGGGGAGCTGTTTTTT,CASSVWGDTGELFF
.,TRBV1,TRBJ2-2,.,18,TGCACCAGCAGCCAAGATAGGGTAGCGGGGGCAGACACCGGGGAGCTGTTTTTT,CTSSQDRVAGADTGELFF
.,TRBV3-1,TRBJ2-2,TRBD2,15,TGTGCCAGCAGCCAAGAGATCCCTAGCGGCGGGGAGCTGTTTTTT,CASSQEIPSGGELFF
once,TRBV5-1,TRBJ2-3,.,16,TGCGCCAGCAGCTTAATAACAGGTTTCAGCACAGATACGCAGTATTTT,CASSLITGFSTDTQYF
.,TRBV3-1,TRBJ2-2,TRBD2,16,TGTGCCAGCAGCCGCGGGACTATTATGAACACCGGGGAGCTGTTTTTT,CASSRGTIMNTGELFF
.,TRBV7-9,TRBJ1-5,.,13,TGTGCCAGCAGCTTATTCGGCTCTCAGCCCCAGCATTTT,CASSLFGSQPQHF
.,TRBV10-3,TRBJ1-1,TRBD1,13,TGTGCCATCAGTGGACAGGGCAACACTGAAGCTTTCTTT,CAISGQGNTEAFF
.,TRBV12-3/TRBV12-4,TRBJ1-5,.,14,TGTGCCAGCAGACTCTCAGGGGGCAATCAGCCCCAGCATTTT,CASRLSGGNQPQHF
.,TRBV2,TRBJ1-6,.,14,TGTGCCAGCAGGGTCCGGGACGGGAATTCACCCCTCCACTTT,CASRVRDGNSPLHF
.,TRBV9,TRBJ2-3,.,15,TGTGCCAGCAGCGCGCTCTCGGGACTGGCAGATACGCAGTATTTT,CASSALSGLADTQYF
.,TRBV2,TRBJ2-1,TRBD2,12,TGTGCCAGCAGACTTACTAGCGGTGGGGGGTTCTTC,CASRLTSGGGFF
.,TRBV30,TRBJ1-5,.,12,TGTGCCTGTGGGAGTAGCAATCAGCCCCAGCATTTT,CACGSSNQPQHF
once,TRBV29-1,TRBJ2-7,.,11,TGCAGCGTCCAAGGGGGGGGAGAGCAGTACTTC,CSVQGGGEQYF
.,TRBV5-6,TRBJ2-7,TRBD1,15,TGTGCCAGCAGCTTAACAGGGGGCGTCGGCTACGAGCAGTACTTC,CASSLTGGVGYEQYF
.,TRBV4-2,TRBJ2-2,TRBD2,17,TGTGCCAGCAGCCAAGGCGGGACTAGCGGGGGGGCCGGGGAGCTGTTTTTT,CASSQGGTSGGAGELFF
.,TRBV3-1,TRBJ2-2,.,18,TGTGCCAGCAGCCATACCCGGGGCAGGGGCGCGAACACCGGGGAGCTGTTTTTT,CASSHTRGRGANTGELFF
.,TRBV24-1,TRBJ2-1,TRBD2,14,TGTGCCACCAGTGAGGCGGGGGGGTATAATGAGCAGTTCTTC,CATSEAGGYNEQFF
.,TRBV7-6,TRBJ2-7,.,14,TGTGCCAGCAGTCTACGATCGGGCCCCTACGAGCAGTACTTC,CASSLRSGPYEQYF
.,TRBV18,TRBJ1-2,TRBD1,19,TGTGCCAGCTCACCACCAGCACAGGGACAGGGGGCGCTGGGCTATGGCTACACCTTC,CASSPPAQGQGALGYGYTF
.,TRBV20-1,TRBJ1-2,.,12,TGCAGTGCTACGGAGGGCCACTATGGCTACACCTTC,CSATEGHYGYTF